In its sample, the clone carrying this T cell receptor (beta chain) was seen once. The source of the sample is a study of CD8 T cells in Susac syndrome. TEMRA cells underwent FACS enrichment and CD8+ and CD4+ T cells underwent negative isolation. Random hexamers were used to reverse transcribe the RNA input (about 0.5 to 1 ug). TCRdb analysed the immunoSEQ multiplex PCR reads with MiXCR anew, one entry per CDR3 protein. This sample yields approximately 110,000 distinct CDR3 sequences, of which 90% to 95% are seen a single time; roughly 0.087% belongs to the top ten. The sequence came from a human donor in good health. The specimen sequenced was CD4+ T cells from PBMCs.

The CDR3 nucleotides are TGTGCCAGCAGCTTAGCGCTCCAGGGGGGAGGCGAGACCCAGTACTTC. Protein: CASSLALQGGGETQYF. The chain employs TRBV11-1 and TRBJ2-5; tentative D call: TRBD1 (7 bases). In germline, CDR1 is SGHAT, CDR2 FQDESV (reference sequence). This CDR3 has 16 residues. Trimming cost V 0 bases and J 5 bases, with 16 bases left between them. The full variable domain, rest sourced from reference TRBV11-1 and TRBJ2-5, is EAEVAQSPRYKITEKSQAVAFWCDPISGHATLYWYRQILGQGPELLVQFQDESVVDDSQLPKDRFSAERLKGVDSTLKIQPAELGDSAMYLCASSLALQGGGETQYFGPGTRLLVL.